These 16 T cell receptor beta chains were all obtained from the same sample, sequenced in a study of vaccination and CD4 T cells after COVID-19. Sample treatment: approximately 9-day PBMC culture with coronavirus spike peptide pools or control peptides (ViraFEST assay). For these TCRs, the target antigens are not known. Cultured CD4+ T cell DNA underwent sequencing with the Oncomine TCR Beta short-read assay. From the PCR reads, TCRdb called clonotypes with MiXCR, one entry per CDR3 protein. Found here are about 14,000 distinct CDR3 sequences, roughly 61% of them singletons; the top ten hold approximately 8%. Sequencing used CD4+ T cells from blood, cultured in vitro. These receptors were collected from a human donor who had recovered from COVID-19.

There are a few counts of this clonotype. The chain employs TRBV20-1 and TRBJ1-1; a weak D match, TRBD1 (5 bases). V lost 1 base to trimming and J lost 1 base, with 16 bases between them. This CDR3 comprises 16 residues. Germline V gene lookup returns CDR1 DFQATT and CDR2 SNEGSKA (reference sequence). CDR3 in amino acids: CSARANLGGTNTEAFF. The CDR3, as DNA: TGCAGTGCTAGAGCTAATTTGGGGGGGACGAACACTGAAGCTTTCTTT.

CDR3 nucleotides: TGTGCCACCGCCCGAGGAGGACAGGGACCAACTAATGAAAAACTGTTTTTT. Its protein product is CATARGGQGPTNEKLFF. The rearrangement links TRBV15 to TRBJ1-4, with 8 bases that match TRBD1. CDR3 length equals 17 residues. Losses at the gene ends were 8 bases for V and 0 bases for J; bases not matched to a gene: 11. The germline gives CDR1 LNHNV, CDR2 YYDKDF (reference sequence).

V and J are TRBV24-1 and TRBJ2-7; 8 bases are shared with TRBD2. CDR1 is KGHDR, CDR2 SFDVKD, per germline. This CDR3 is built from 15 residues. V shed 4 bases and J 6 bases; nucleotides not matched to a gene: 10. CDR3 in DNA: TGTGCCACCAGTGAGACCGGGACTAGTTCGTTCGAGCAGTACTTC. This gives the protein CATSETGTSSFEQYF.

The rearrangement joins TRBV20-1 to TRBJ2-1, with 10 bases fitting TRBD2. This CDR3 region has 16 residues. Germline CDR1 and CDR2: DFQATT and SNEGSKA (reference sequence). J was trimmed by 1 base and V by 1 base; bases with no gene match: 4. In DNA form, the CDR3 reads TGCAGTGCTAGAGGTGGTAGCGGGAGGTCCTACAATGAGCAGTTCTTC. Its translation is CSARGGSGRSYNEQFF.

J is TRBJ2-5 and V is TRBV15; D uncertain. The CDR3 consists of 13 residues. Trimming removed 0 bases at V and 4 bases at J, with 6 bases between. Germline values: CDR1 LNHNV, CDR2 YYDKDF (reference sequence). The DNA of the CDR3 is TGTGCCACCAGCAGAGATCAAGGAGAGACCCAGTACTTC. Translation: CATSRDQGETQYF.

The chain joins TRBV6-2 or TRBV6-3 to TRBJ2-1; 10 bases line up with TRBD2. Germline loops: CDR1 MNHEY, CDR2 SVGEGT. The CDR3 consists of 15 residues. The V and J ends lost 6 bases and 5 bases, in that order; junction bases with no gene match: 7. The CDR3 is CASRSGRAPDNEQFF. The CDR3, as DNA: TGTGCCAGCAGGAGCGGGAGGGCCCCGGACAATGAGCAGTTCTTC.

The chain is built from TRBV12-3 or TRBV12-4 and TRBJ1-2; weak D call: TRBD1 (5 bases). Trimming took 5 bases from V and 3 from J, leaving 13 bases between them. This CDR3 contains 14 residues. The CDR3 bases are TGTGCCAGCAGTGCCGTGGAGGGGCACTATGGCTACACCTTC. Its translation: CASSAVEGHYGYTF.

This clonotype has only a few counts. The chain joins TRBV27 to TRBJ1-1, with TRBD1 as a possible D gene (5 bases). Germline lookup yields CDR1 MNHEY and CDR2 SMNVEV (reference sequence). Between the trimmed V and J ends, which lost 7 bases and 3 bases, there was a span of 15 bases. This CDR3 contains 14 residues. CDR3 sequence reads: CASTPYGGYTEAFF. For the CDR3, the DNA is TGTGCCAGCACCCCTTATGGGGGGTACACTGAAGCTTTCTTT.

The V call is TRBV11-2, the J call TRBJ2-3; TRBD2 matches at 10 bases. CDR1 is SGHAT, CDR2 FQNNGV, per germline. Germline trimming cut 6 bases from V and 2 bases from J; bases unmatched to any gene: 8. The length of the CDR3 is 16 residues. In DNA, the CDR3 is TGTGCCAGCAGTTTGATAGCGGGAGGTAACACAGATACGCAGTATTTT. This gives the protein CASSLIAGGNTDTQYF.

The DNA for the CDR3 is TGTGCCAGCAGTTACAGGGGAGGTAGCACCGGGGAGCTGTTTTTT. This sequence encodes CASSYRGGSTGELFF. The chain has TRBV28 and TRBJ2-2, with D perhaps matching TRBD1 (7 bases). This CDR3 spans 15 amino acids. The germline gives CDR1 MDHEN, CDR2 SYDVKM. Trimming removed 4 bases from V and 4 bases from J, with 13 bases in between.

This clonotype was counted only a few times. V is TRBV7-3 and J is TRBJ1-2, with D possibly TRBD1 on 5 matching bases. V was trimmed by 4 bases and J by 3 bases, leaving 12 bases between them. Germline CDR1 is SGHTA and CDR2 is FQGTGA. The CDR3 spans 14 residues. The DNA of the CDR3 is TGTGCCAGCAGCTGGGCCGGGACGGACTATGGCTACACCTTC. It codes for CASSWAGTDYGYTF.

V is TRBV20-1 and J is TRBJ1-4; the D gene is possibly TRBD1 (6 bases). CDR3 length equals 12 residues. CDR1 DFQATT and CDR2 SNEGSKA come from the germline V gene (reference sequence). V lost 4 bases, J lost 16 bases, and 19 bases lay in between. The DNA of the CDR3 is TGCAGTGCTAAAACAGGTGGGGGGCCTACGTTTTTT. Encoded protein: CSAKTGGGPTFF.

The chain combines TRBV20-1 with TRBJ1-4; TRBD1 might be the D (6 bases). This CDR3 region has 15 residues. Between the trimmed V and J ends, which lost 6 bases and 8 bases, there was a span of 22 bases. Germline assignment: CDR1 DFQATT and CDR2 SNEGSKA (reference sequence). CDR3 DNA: TGCAGTGCGCCCACCACAGGGTCGAGTCGGGAAAAACTGTTTTTT. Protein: CSAPTTGSSREKLFF.

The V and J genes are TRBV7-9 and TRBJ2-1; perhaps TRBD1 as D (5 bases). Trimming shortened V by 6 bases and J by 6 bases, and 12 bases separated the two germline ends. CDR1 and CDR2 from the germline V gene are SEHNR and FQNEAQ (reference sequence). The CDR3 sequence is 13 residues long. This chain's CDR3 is CASSSGAVNEQFF. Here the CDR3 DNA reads TGTGCCAGCAGTTCTGGGGCGGTCAATGAGCAGTTCTTC.

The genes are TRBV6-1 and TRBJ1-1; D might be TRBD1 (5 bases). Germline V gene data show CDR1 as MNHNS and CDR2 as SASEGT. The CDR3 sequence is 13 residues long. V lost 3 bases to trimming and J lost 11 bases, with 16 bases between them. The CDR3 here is CASSETAGGTAFF. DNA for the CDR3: TGTGCCAGCAGTGAGACCGCCGGGGGAACGGCTTTCTTT.

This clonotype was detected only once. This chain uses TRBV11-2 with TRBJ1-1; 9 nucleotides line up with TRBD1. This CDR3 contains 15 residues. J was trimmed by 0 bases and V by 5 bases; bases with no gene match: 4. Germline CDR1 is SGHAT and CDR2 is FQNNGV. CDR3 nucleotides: TGTGCCAGCAGCGCGCGACAGGGGGTGAACACTGAAGCTTTCTTT. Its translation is CASSARQGVNTEAFF.